The clone carrying this T cell receptor beta chain came up many times. The target antigen is unknown. Looked up from germline, CDR1 is SGHTA and CDR2 is FQGNSA. The CDR3 consists of 12 residues. The J segment lost 10 bases and the V segment lost 4 bases, leaving 4 bases of the junction unmatched. This specimen comes from a study of T cell repertoires in cytomegalovirus infection. Study at large: In public TCR beta signatures, there were indications of both CMV infection and matching HLA type.

TCRdb analysed the reads with MiXCR anew, one entry per CDR3 protein. This table has approximately 500,000 distinct CDR3 sequences, around 10% appearing once. Study conclusions and caveats: Clonotypes of TCR beta that were HLA-C-restricted and CMV-specific dominated the ex vivo response. Identification of carriers of CMV plus the relevant HLA was achieved through cumulative public TCR beta family frequency.

The clonotype comes from a human donor in good health (CMV status not recorded). Some clones in this sample may be carry-over from other donors' samples. Source material: PBMCs. The chain has TRBV7-2 and TRBJ2-3, with TRBD2 matching 8 bases. The DNA for the CDR3 is TGTGCCAGCAGCTATTCGACTAGCGCGCAGTATTTT. Its translation is CASSYSTSAQYF.